One and the same sample provided the 7 T cell receptor beta chains below, sequenced in a study of vaccination and CD4 T cells after COVID-19. Their antigens remain unidentified. The Oncomine TCR Beta short-read assay generated sequence data from the DNA of cultured CD4+ T cells. Using its own MiXCR run on the PCR reads, TCRdb lists one record per CDR3 protein. The sample contains about 20,000 distinct CDR3 sequences, around 50% of which appear only once. As to treatment: roughly 11-day PBMC culture with coronavirus spike peptide pools or control peptides (ViraFEST assay). The specimen sequenced was CD4+ T cells from blood, cultured in vitro. The receptors come from a human donor who had recovered from COVID-19.

A few counts support this clonotype. The chain joins TRBV19 to TRBJ1-2; D may be TRBD1 (5 bases). Looked up from germline, CDR1 is LNHDA and CDR2 is SQIVND (reference sequence). V was shortened by 7 bases and J by 3 bases, with 18 bases between the two germline ends. The CDR3 length is 15 residues. The CDR3 region has the DNA TGTGCCAGTATTGACCTCAGTGGGGCGGACTATGGCTACACCTTC. Residues: CASIDLSGADYGYTF.

CDR3 sequence (DNA): TGTGCCAGCAGCTTACCGGGCAGGAATTCACCCCTCCACTTT. It translates to CASSLPGRNSPLHF. The J gene is TRBJ1-6, the V gene TRBV7-2; D ambiguous. The CDR3 covers 14 residues. V was pared by 2 bases and J by 7 bases, with 9 bases between. Germline values: CDR1 SGHTA, CDR2 FQGNSA. Full variable domain (remainder filled in from reference TRBV7-2 and TRBJ1-6): GAGVSQSPSNKVTEKGKDVELRCDPISGHTALYWYRQSLGQGLEFLIYFQGNSAPDKSGLPSDRFSAERTGGSVSTLTIQRTQQEDSAVYLCASSLPGRNSPLHFGNGTRLTVT.

The J gene is TRBJ1-5, the V gene TRBV12-3 or TRBV12-4, with 9 bases lining up with TRBD1. V lost 3 bases, J lost 5 bases, and 5 bases stayed unmatched. The CDR3 runs 15 residues. CDR3 residues: CASSFRTGEDQPQHF. In DNA form, the CDR3 reads TGTGCCAGCAGTTTTAGGACAGGGGAGGATCAGCCCCAGCATTTT.

The chain couples TRBV18 to TRBJ1-1; 8 nucleotides line up with TRBD1. From germline, CDR1 is KGHSH and CDR2 LQKENI. This CDR3 spans 14 amino acids. Trimming at V came to 6 bases and at J to 3 bases, leaving 6 bases not matched to a gene. CDR3 residues: CASSEQGVDTEAFF. The CDR3 bases are TGTGCCAGCTCTGAACAGGGGGTTGACACTGAAGCTTTCTTT.

This chain joins TRBV7-2 and TRBJ2-7; D tentatively fits TRBD1 or TRBD2 (5 bases each). The CDR3 is 14 amino acids. Germline V CDR1 and CDR2: SGHTA, FQGNSA. Deletions cut 1 base from V and 3 bases from J, with 10 bases between. The chain's CDR3 is CASSLGGTIYEQYF. DNA for the CDR3: TGTGCCAGCAGCTTAGGTGGGACCATCTACGAGCAGTACTTC.

This clonotype was observed a few times. J is TRBJ1-1 and V is TRBV5-1; no reliable D call. The CDR3 is 14 residues long. The germline gives CDR1 SGHRS, CDR2 YFSETQ. Trimming took 0 bases from V and 9 from J, leaving 15 bases between them. This chain's CDR3 is CASSLDTTGNKAFF. In nucleotides, the CDR3 is TGCGCCAGCAGCTTGGACACAACCGGGAATAAAGCTTTCTTT.

The genes are TRBV20-1 and TRBJ1-1; tentatively, D is TRBD1 (5 bases). V lost 3 bases to trimming and J lost 3 bases, with 8 bases between them. CDR1 is DFQATT and CDR2 is SNEGSKA in the germline V gene (reference sequence). This CDR3 region has 12 residues. In nucleotides, the CDR3 is TGCAGTGCTAGGAGGGACTACACTGAAGCTTTCTTT. Protein product: CSARRDYTEAFF.